The 5 T cell receptor beta chains below come from one sample, sequenced in a study of technical replicates of blood from four donors. Some clones are missing from TCRdb's copy, which holds only in-frame ones; the method was immunoSEQ multiplex PCR. The sample includes around 83,000 clones, 94% of them seen just once. The sequencing input was T cells isolated from PBMCs. The receptors come from a human donor in good health.

The chain employs TRBV28 and TRBJ2-5; D not certain. Germline V gene sequence: CDR1 MDHEN, CDR2 SYDVKM. The V end lost 5 bases, the J end lost 0 bases, and 7 bases lay between the germline ends. The CDR3 contains 13 residues. CDR3 protein: CASSGAYQETQYF. The CDR3 region has the DNA TGTGCCAGCAGTGGAGCGTACCAAGAGACCCAGTACTTC. Full variable domain (missing parts from reference TRBV28 and TRBJ2-5): DVKVTQSSRYLVKRTGEKVFLECVQDMDHENMFWYRQDPGLGLRLIYFSYDVKMKEKGDIPEGYSVSREKKERFSLILESASTNQTSMYLCASSGAYQETQYFGPGTRLLVL.

The chain has TRBV15 and TRBJ2-7; 9 nucleotides align to TRBD2. Germline V gene data show CDR1 as LNHNV and CDR2 as YYDKDF (reference sequence). With V trimmed by 0 bases and J by 3 bases, 12 bases remained unmatched. The CDR3 sequence is 18 residues long. The CDR3 region is CATSREGLRVAGVYEQYF. CDR3 coding DNA: TGTGCCACCAGCAGAGAGGGGCTTAGGGTAGCGGGGGTCTACGAGCAGTACTTC.

Comments on this clone: A read error may account for a junction end that differs from germline. Other DNA sequences in the sample encode the same CDR3. The gene calls are TRBV30 and TRBJ2-7, with 14 nucleotides matching TRBD2. The germline V gene has CDR1 GTSNPN and CDR2 SVGIG (reference sequence). CDR3 length equals 15 residues. CDR3 nucleotides: TGTGCCTGGAGCGCCGGACTAGCGGGGGGCTACGAGCAGTACTTT. It specifies CAWSAGLAGGYEQYF. Full variable domain (rest looked up from reference TRBV30 and TRBJ2-7): SQTIHQWPATLVQPVGSPLSLECTVEGTSNPNLYWYRQAAGRGLQLLFYSVGIGQISSEVPQNLSASRPQDRQFILSSKKLLLSDSGFYLCAWSAGLAGGYEQYFGPGTRLTVT.

This clone was picked up one time. V and J are TRBV7-2 and TRBJ1-1; D is uncertain. The V end was cut by 5 bases, the J end by 0 bases, with 13 bases between. CDR3 length: 15 residues. Germline V CDR1 and CDR2: SGHTA, FQGNSA. In DNA, the CDR3 is TGTGCCAGCAGCCCACCGGGAACCATGAACACTGAAGCTTTCTTT. Protein product: CASSPPGTMNTEAFF.

This chain links TRBV7-3 with TRBJ2-7; 9 bases align to TRBD1. The junction had 5 bases not matched to a gene; V was cut back by 6 bases and J by 5 bases. The CDR3 runs 13 residues. Germline values: CDR1 SGHTA, CDR2 FQGTGA. DNA of the CDR3: TGTGCCAGCAGTAATGGACAGGGGCACGAGCAGTACTTC. Translating it yields CASSNGQGHEQYF.